Listed below are T cell receptor beta chains from one sample, sequenced in a study of cytomegalovirus exposure and HLA in healthy donors. Using immunoSEQ multiplex PCR, the repertoire was profiled, and TCRdb retains in-frame clones only, with some absent. The data contain about 150,000 clones, over 65% of them singletons. The sample was PBMCs. The receptors were sampled from a young man in good health and CMV-seronegative. The CDR3 runs from the conserved cysteine through the conserved F or W. D genes are given only for firm matches. Size is omitted from some rows. Given values are once, few, many or a class for expanded clones.

DNA	CDR3	D	size	V	J
TGTGCCGGAATCACGGGGTCCGGATACGAGCAGTACTTC	CAGITGSGYEQYF	NA	NA	TRBV30	TRBJ2-7
TGCGCCAGCAGCTACAGGGGCTGCAATCAGCCCCAGCATTTT	CASSYRGCNQPQHF	TRBD1	NA	TRBV5-1	TRBJ1-5
TGCGCCAGCAGCCAAGTGTGGGCGGGGGTTCAAGAGACCCAGTACTTC	CASSQVWAGVQETQYF	TRBD2	few	TRBV4-3	TRBJ2-5
TGTGCCAGCAGTCCCCTCAACGGCAATGAGCAGTTCTTC	CASSPLNGNEQFF	NA	NA	TRBV6-5	TRBJ2-1
TGCAGCGTATTGGGACAGGGAGGTGGCTACACCTTC	CSVLGQGGGYTF	TRBD1	NA	TRBV29-1	TRBJ1-2
TGTGCCAGCAGGAAGGGACAGAGCACCGGGGAGCTGTTTTTT	CASRKGQSTGELFF	TRBD1	NA	TRBV28	TRBJ2-2
TGTGCCAGCAGCCAGGGACTAGCGGGGGCGGTTGAGCAGTTCTTC	CASSQGLAGAVEQFF	TRBD2	NA	TRBV5-6	TRBJ2-1
TGTGCCAGCAGCCAGCTCCGTGGGGGGGGCGCCTACGAGCAGTACTTC	CASSQLRGGGAYEQYF	NA	NA	TRBV14	TRBJ2-7
TGTGCCAGCAGTTACGGGGGCTATGGCTACACCTTC	CASSYGGYGYTF	NA	NA	TRBV28	TRBJ1-2
TGCGCCAGCAGCTGGGGGACCGTCAGGGGTACCGGGGAGCTGTTTTTT	CASSWGTVRGTGELFF	NA	NA	TRBV5-1	TRBJ2-2
TGTGCCAGCACTCCCGGGACTAGCGGCAATGAGCAGTTCTTC	CASTPGTSGNEQFF	TRBD2	few	TRBV6-1	TRBJ2-1
TGCGCCAGCAGCTTGATCCAGGGGCAGGGTAATCACGAGCAGTACTTC	CASSLIQGQGNHEQYF	NA	NA	TRBV5-1	TRBJ2-7